The clone carrying this T cell receptor (beta chain) was observed a handful of times. Its antigen is as yet unknown. Single viable CD3+CD4+CD8-CD45RO+ cells were sorted as the memory CD4+ T cells. This sample is part of a study of memory CD4+ T cells and cytomegalovirus serostatus. The CDR3 loop spans 16 amino acids. Germline-derived CDR1 and CDR2 are SGHRS and YFSETQ. Losses at the gene ends were 0 bases for V and 13 bases for J; bases not matched to a gene: 11. Sequencing used immunoSEQ multiplex PCR; TCRdb keeps in-frame clones, though not all of them. This table holds about 50,000 clones, 82% found once. General study findings and limits: Repertoires predicted CMV serostatus with median bootstrapped AUC of about 0.94.

The sequence derives from an adult in good health and CMV-seronegative. Sequenced material: memory CD4+ T cells from blood. The J gene is TRBJ1-6, the V gene TRBV5-1; 9 positions agree with TRBD1. CDR3 sequence reads: CASSLVGSTGGDPLHF. DNA of the CDR3: TGCGCCAGCAGCTTGGTTGGTTCTACAGGGGGCGATCCCCTCCACTTT.